The 28 T cell receptor beta chains below come from one sample, sequenced in a study of vaccination and CD4 T cells after COVID-19. The Oncomine TCR Beta short-read assay generated sequence data from the DNA of cultured CD4+ T cells. MiXCR was run by TCRdb on the PCR reads, yielding one entry per CDR3 protein. Of about 12,000 distinct CDR3 sequences in the sample, 27% were seen once. Treatment reported: 10-day PBMC culture with coronavirus spike peptide pools or control peptides (ViraFEST assay). These receptors have no known antigen. The input for sequencing was CD4+ T cells from blood, cultured in vitro, taken before SARS-CoV-2 vaccination. These receptors were obtained from a human donor who received a COVID-19 vaccine.

The chain combines TRBV11-2 with TRBJ2-7; D may be TRBD2 (5 bases). V dropped 4 bases and J dropped 5 bases, with 18 bases sitting between them. This CDR3 has 15 residues. Per germline, CDR1 SGHAT and CDR2 FQNNGV. The CDR3 DNA sequence: TGTGCCAGCAGCTCCGAAGGTTCGGGAAGAGACGAGCAGTACTTC. Translation: CASSSEGSGRDEQYF. The entire variable domain, with the rest obtained from reference TRBV11-2 and TRBJ2-7, is as follows: EAGVAQSPRYKIIEKRQSVAFWCNPISGHATLYWYQQILGQGPKLLIQFQNNGVVDDSQLPKDRFSAERLKGVDSTLKIQPAKLEDSAVYLCASSSEGSGRDEQYFGPGTRLTVT.

The chain is built from TRBV7-8 and TRBJ1-2, with D perhaps matching TRBD1 (5 bases). CDR1 and CDR2 from the germline V gene are SGHVS and FQNEAQ. Between the trimmed V and J ends, which lost 4 bases and 2 bases, there was a span of 8 bases. The CDR3 runs 13 residues. CDR3 amino acids: CASSSGLNYGYTF. In nucleotides, the CDR3 is TGTGCCAGCAGCTCGGGACTGAACTATGGCTACACCTTC.

The rearrangement joins TRBV15 to TRBJ2-1; D possibly uses TRBD1 or TRBD2 (5 bases each). This CDR3 contains 17 residues. Looked up from germline, CDR1 is LNHNV and CDR2 is YYDKDF (reference sequence). Trimming stripped 3 bases from V and 0 bases from J, with 15 bases between. CDR3 amino acids: CATSRGPGHSSYNEQFF. The CDR3 region has the DNA TGTGCCACCAGCAGGGGACCCGGACATAGCTCCTACAATGAGCAGTTCTTC.

The chain carries TRBV18 and TRBJ2-2, with D unclear. Germline values: CDR1 KGHSH, CDR2 LQKENI. Trimming pared 5 bases from V and 4 bases from J, leaving 11 bases between. The CDR3 is 14 residues long. CDR3 coding DNA: TGTGCCAGCTCAGCCCTCCAAATCACCGGGGAGCTGTTTTTT. It is translated as CASSALQITGELFF.

This clonotype was found a few times. The chain combines TRBV7-2 with TRBJ1-3, with TRBD1 matching 8 bases. This CDR3 has 15 residues. The germline V gene has CDR1 SGHTA and CDR2 FQGNSA. Unmatched junction bases numbered 4, after V lost 1 base and J lost 5 bases. The CDR3 is CASSLDRGVRNTIYF. In DNA, the CDR3 is TGTGCCAGCAGCTTAGACAGGGGGGTTCGAAACACCATATATTTT.

The chain employs TRBV19 and TRBJ2-1, with TRBD1 matching 7 bases. This CDR3 is built from 18 residues. V was clipped by 1 base and J by 2 bases; unmatched bases: 11. Germline V lookup: CDR1 LNHDA, CDR2 SQIVND (reference sequence). The CDR3 sequence is CASSIGPIGGMTYNEQFF. Written as DNA, the CDR3 is TGTGCCAGTAGTATAGGTCCAATAGGGGGCATGACCTACAATGAGCAGTTCTTC.

The V call is TRBV20-1, the J call TRBJ2-7; unclear D gene. V was trimmed by 1 base and J by 2 bases, leaving 15 bases between them. The CDR3 length is 15 residues. The germline V gene has CDR1 DFQATT and CDR2 SNEGSKA (reference sequence). The CDR3 protein is CSARASYPRPYEQYF. CDR3 DNA sequence: TGCAGTGCTAGAGCTTCCTACCCCCGTCCCTACGAGCAGTACTTC.

The V call is TRBV20-1, the J call TRBJ2-5; D is tentatively TRBD1 or TRBD2 (5 bases each). The ends were cut back, 7 bases at V and 5 bases at J, with 8 bases in the middle. Germline lookup yields CDR1 DFQATT and CDR2 SNEGSKA (reference sequence). The CDR3 contains 10 residues. CDR3: CSVGEETQYF. CDR3 in DNA: TGCAGTGTGGGGGAGGAGACCCAGTACTTC.

Comments on this clonotype: Lacking the conserved final phenylalanine or tryptophan, this CDR3 likely reflects a read error. The V call is TRBV12-3 or TRBV12-4, the J call TRBJ2-2; 9 bases are a match to TRBD1. This CDR3 spans 17 amino acids. Germline trimming cut 0 bases from V and 4 bases from J; bases unmatched to any gene: 6. The CDR3 sequence: CASSLAPGQGSTGELFL. CDR3 nucleotide sequence: TGTGCCAGCAGTTTAGCGCCGGGACAGGGTTCCACCGGGGAGCTGTTTCTT.

This clonotype was recorded a few times. J is TRBJ2-5 and V is TRBV7-9; D remains unclear. Trimming cost V 1 base and J 3 bases, with 9 bases left between them. CDR1 SEHNR and CDR2 FQNEAQ come from the germline V gene (reference sequence). The CDR3 consists of 14 residues. The CDR3: CASSLVSGKETQYF. The CDR3 nucleotides read TGTGCCAGCAGCTTAGTTTCGGGTAAAGAGACCCAGTACTTC.

This chain connects TRBV7-2 to TRBJ1-2; D might be TRBD1 (6 bases). V gave up 1 base and J gave up 7 bases, with 19 bases separating them. The CDR3 spans 16 residues. The germline gives CDR1 SGHTA, CDR2 FQGNSA. The DNA of the CDR3 is TGTGCCAGCAGCTTAGGTGGGGGGGCCCTACACGTTGGCTACACCTTC. It specifies CASSLGGGALHVGYTF. The full variable domain, completed using reference TRBV7-2 and TRBJ1-2, is GAGVSQSPSNKVTEKGKDVELRCDPISGHTALYWYRQSLGQGLEFLIYFQGNSAPDKSGLPSDRFSAERTGGSVSTLTIQRTQQEDSAVYLCASSLGGGALHVGYTFGSGTRLTVV.

The chain carries TRBV9 and TRBJ1-2; 8 bases line up with TRBD1. Germline CDR1 and CDR2: SGDLS and YYNGEE. Trimming cost V 3 bases and J 7 bases; bases outside gene matches: 11. CDR3 length equals 15 residues. CDR3 sequence (DNA): TGTGCCAGCAGCGCGATGTCAGGGGGCTCCTCTGGCTACACCTTC. This codes for CASSAMSGGSSGYTF.

The chain recombines TRBV20-1 with TRBJ1-1; D gene ambiguous. V gave up 2 bases and J gave up 2 bases, with 9 bases separating them. Germline V lookup: CDR1 DFQATT, CDR2 SNEGSKA (reference sequence). The length of the CDR3 is 13 residues. CDR3: CSARWVSNTEAFF. CDR3 nucleotides: TGCAGTGCTAGATGGGTCAGTAACACTGAAGCTTTCTTT.

This chain links TRBV7-3 with TRBJ2-6, with D tentatively TRBD2 (6 bases). The ends were cut back, 2 bases at V and 2 bases at J, with 13 bases in the middle. The CDR3 has 17 residues. The V gene's germline CDR1 is SGHTA and CDR2 FQGTGA. Here the CDR3 reads CASSLLIGGTGANVLTF. The CDR3 DNA is TGTGCCAGCAGCTTATTGATTGGAGGGACTGGGGCCAACGTCCTGACTTTC.

The table lists this clonotype with a few counts. The chain recombines TRBV19 with TRBJ1-6; 9 bases align to TRBD1. The CDR3 is 15 amino acids. V gave up 3 bases and J gave up 6 bases; unmatched junction bases: 3. Germline V gene data show CDR1 as LNHDA and CDR2 as SQIVND (reference sequence). For the CDR3, the DNA is TGTGCCAGTAGTATTGGGACAGGGATTAATTCACCCCTCCACTTT. Translated: CASSIGTGINSPLHF. Complete variable domain (other parts from reference TRBV19 and TRBJ1-6): DGGITQSPKYLFRKEGQNVTLSCEQNLNHDAMYWYRQDPGQGLRLIYYSQIVNDFQKGDIAEGYSVSREKKESFPLTVTSAQKNPTAFYLCASSIGTGINSPLHFGNGTRLTVT.

This clonotype was seen more than once but under ten times. V gene TRBV5-1 combines with J gene TRBJ1-1; D unclear. With 4 bases removed from V and 2 bases from J, the gap between germline ends came to 9 bases. CDR1 is SGHRS, CDR2 YFSETQ, per germline. The CDR3 extends over 13 amino acids. The CDR3 reads CASSEGSNTEAFF. The CDR3, as DNA: TGCGCCAGCAGCGAGGGAAGCAACACTGAAGCTTTCTTT.

The CDR3 sequence is CATSDSGLTDTQYF. In DNA, the CDR3 is TGTGCCACCAGTGATTCCGGACTCACAGATACGCAGTATTTT. The J gene is TRBJ2-3, the V gene TRBV24-1, with D perhaps matching TRBD2 (5 bases). The CDR3 consists of 14 residues. Trimming shortened V by 2 bases and J by 2 bases, and 7 bases separated the two germline ends. Per the germline V gene, CDR1 is KGHDR and CDR2 is SFDVKD.

The chain employs TRBV12-3 or TRBV12-4 and TRBJ1-3; D is uncertain. V lost 1 base and J 0 bases, leaving 10 bases between the germline ends. This CDR3 region has 16 residues. CDR3 sequence (DNA): TGTGCCAGCAGTTTAGGGTTGAGGAGCTCTGGAAACACCATATATTTT. Translating it yields CASSLGLRSSGNTIYF.

V usage is TRBV27 and J usage is TRBJ1-2, with 7 nucleotides matching TRBD1. V shed 1 base and J 7 bases; nucleotides not matched to a gene: 15. This CDR3 contains 17 residues. The germline CDR1 and CDR2 sequences are MNHEY and SMNVEV (reference sequence). CDR3 bases: TGTGCCAGCAGTTTATACCCCACGTTTGACAGGGAAGTTGGCTACACCTTC. As protein: CASSLYPTFDREVGYTF.

CDR3 residues: CASSVAGAGGVTGELFF. CDR3 sequence (DNA): TGTGCCAGCAGCGTAGCTGGAGCGGGGGGAGTCACCGGGGAGCTGTTTTTT. This sequence joins TRBV9 and TRBJ2-2; 9 bases are shared with TRBD2. CDR3 length equals 17 residues. Germline-derived CDR1 and CDR2 are SGDLS and YYNGEE. Unmatched junction bases numbered 7, after V lost 0 bases and J lost 4 bases.

This sequence joins TRBV19 and TRBJ1-5, with unresolved D. This CDR3 has 15 amino acids. Trimming stripped 2 bases from V and 1 base from J, with 9 bases between. Germline V gene sequence: CDR1 LNHDA, CDR2 SQIVND (reference sequence). CDR3 DNA sequence: TGTGCCAGTAGTATAAGTAAGACCAGCAATCAGCCCCAGCATTTT. It specifies CASSISKTSNQPQHF. Variable domain in full (rest from reference TRBV19 and TRBJ1-5): DGGITQSPKYLFRKEGQNVTLSCEQNLNHDAMYWYRQDPGQGLRLIYYSQIVNDFQKGDIAEGYSVSREKKESFPLTVTSAQKNPTAFYLCASSISKTSNQPQHFGDGTRLSIL.

This clonotype rates as medium-sized (0.01 to 0.1%). The gene calls are TRBV20-1 and TRBJ1-2, with a weak D call TRBD1 (5 bases). Trimming removed 0 bases from V and 7 bases from J, with 15 bases in between. Germline CDR1 and CDR2: DFQATT and SNEGSKA (reference sequence). This CDR3 comprises 14 residues. This chain's CDR3 is CSARDGGFLAGYTF. Here the CDR3 DNA reads TGCAGTGCTAGAGATGGGGGTTTCTTGGCTGGCTACACCTTC.

The V and J genes are TRBV19 and TRBJ1-1, with 7 bases fitting TRBD1. This CDR3 region has 13 residues. Trimming took 3 bases from V and 11 from J; bases not matched to a gene: 9. The germline CDR1 and CDR2 sequences are LNHDA and SQIVND (reference sequence). The DNA of the CDR3 is TGTGCCAGTAGTATGGAAAGGGAGGGGGCGGCTTTCTTT. It translates to CASSMEREGAAFF.

The chain recombines TRBV11-1 with TRBJ2-7; D is perhaps TRBD1 (5 bases). The CDR3 loop spans 14 amino acids. Germline loops: CDR1 SGHAT, CDR2 FQDESV (reference sequence). Trimming shortened V by 3 bases and J by 0 bases, and 9 bases separated the two germline ends. The CDR3 bases are TGTGCCAGCAGCTTTGACAGATACTCCTACGAGCAGTACTTC. Translating gives CASSFDRYSYEQYF. Filled out from reference TRBV11-1 and TRBJ2-7, the complete variable domain reads EAEVAQSPRYKITEKSQAVAFWCDPISGHATLYWYRQILGQGPELLVQFQDESVVDDSQLPKDRFSAERLKGVDSTLKIQPAELGDSAMYLCASSFDRYSYEQYFGPGTRLTVT.

The CDR3 spells CASSPRPELDNNEQFF. The CDR3 nucleotides read TGTGCCAGCAGCCCCCGACCTGAACTTGATAACAATGAGCAGTTCTTC. The chain recombines TRBV7-3 with TRBJ2-1; D is unresolved. The CDR3 is made up of 16 amino acids. Germline V CDR1 and CDR2: SGHTA, FQGTGA. The V and J ends lost 5 bases and 5 bases respectively, with 19 bases between them. Looking up the rest from reference TRBV7-3 and TRBJ2-1 gives the full variable domain: GAGVSQTPSNKVTEKGKYVELRCDPISGHTALYWYRQSLGQGPEFLIYFQGTGAADDSGLPNDRFFAVRPEGSVSTLKIQRTERGDSAVYLCASSPRPELDNNEQFFGPGTRLTVL.

The rearrangement links TRBV11-3 to TRBJ2-3, with D unresolved. This CDR3 has 15 residues. Per germline, CDR1 SGHNT and CDR2 YENEEA. V shed 0 bases and J shed 5 bases, with 12 bases lying between them. CDR3 residues: CASSLDGKRIDTQYF. The CDR3 DNA follows: TGTGCCAGCAGCTTAGATGGTAAACGCATAGATACGCAGTATTTT. Supplemented by reference TRBV11-3 and TRBJ2-3, the full variable domain reads EAGVVQSPRYKIIEKKQPVAFWCNPISGHNTLYWYLQNLGQGPELLIRYENEEAVDDSQLPKDRFSAERLKGVDSTLKIQPAELGDSAVYLCASSLDGKRIDTQYFGPGTRLTVL.

This chain uses TRBV10-2 with TRBJ1-3; D call uncertain. CDR1 WSHSY and CDR2 SAAADI come from the germline V gene. The CDR3 totals 14 residues. The germline V and J ends were trimmed by 6 bases and 1 base, with 10 bases remaining between them. CDR3 protein: CASSETGSGNTIYF. CDR3 DNA: TGCGCCAGCAGCGAGACGGGTTCTGGAAACACCATATATTTT.

The V call is TRBV20-1, the J call TRBJ2-3; 11 bases are shared with TRBD2. The V gene's germline CDR1 is DFQATT and CDR2 SNEGSKA (reference sequence). Trimming at V came to 1 base and at J to 5 bases, leaving 5 bases not matched to a gene. CDR3 length equals 15 residues. The CDR3 loop is CSARAASGGLDTQYF. DNA of the CDR3: TGCAGTGCTAGAGCGGCTAGCGGGGGGTTAGATACGCAGTATTTT.